The 16 T cell receptor beta chains below were found in one sample sequenced in a study of blood T cell repertoires in COVID-19. Sequencing was performed with immunoSEQ multiplex PCR; in TCRdb, only in-frame clones are kept and a portion is missing. The sample lists under 200,000 clones; around four fifths were seen once. Sequenced input: peripheral blood. All receptors come from a woman aged 70-85 years with COVID-19, enrolled during active disease.

The V gene is TRBV11-2, the J gene TRBJ1-6; tentatively, D is TRBD1 (5 bases). Germline V gives CDR1 SGHAT, CDR2 FQNNGV. CDR3 size: 15 residues. V gave up 8 bases and J gave up 4 bases, with 15 bases separating them. The CDR3 here is CASRQPRQYNSPLHF. The CDR3 DNA reads TGTGCCAGCCGGCAGCCGAGACAGTATAATTCACCCCTCCACTTT.

The chain uses TRBV6-5 and TRBJ1-2, with D possibly matching TRBD1 (5 bases). Deletions cut 6 bases from V and 0 bases from J, with 14 bases between. This CDR3 contains 15 residues. The V gene's germline CDR1 is MNHEY and CDR2 SVGAGI. The CDR3 nucleotides read TGTGCCAGCAGGCAAACAGGAAAAACTAACTATGGCTACACCTTC. The encoded protein is CASRQTGKTNYGYTF.

V and J are TRBV28 and TRBJ1-4; D ambiguous. This CDR3 is 16 amino acids long. V lost 5 bases and J lost 9, with 22 bases in between. The germline CDR1 and CDR2 sequences are MDHEN and SYDVKM. This CDR3 reads CASSATPPPLKKKLFF. The CDR3 coding sequence is TGTGCCAGCAGTGCTACCCCACCACCGCTCAAGAAAAAACTGTTTTTT. Full variable domain (remainder filled in from reference TRBV28 and TRBJ1-4): DVKVTQSSRYLVKRTGEKVFLECVQDMDHENMFWYRQDPGLGLRLIYFSYDVKMKEKGDIPEGYSVSREKKERFSLILESASTNQTSMYLCASSATPPPLKKKLFFGSGTQLSVL.

The chain links TRBV10-2 to TRBJ1-2; D ambiguous. The CDR3 contains 13 residues. The V gene lost 7 bases and the J gene lost 0 bases, with 9 bases spanning the gap. Germline CDR1 is WSHSY and CDR2 is SAAADI. The CDR3 sequence: CASKSTTNYGYTF. The CDR3 DNA reads as TGCGCCAGCAAATCTACTACTAACTATGGCTACACCTTC.

V usage is TRBV5-5 and J usage is TRBJ1-2, with TRBD1 matching 10 bases. The CDR3 is 16 residues long. The ends lost 4 bases at V and 6 bases at J; junction bases unmatched: 12. Germline V gene data show CDR1 as SGHKS and CDR2 as YYEKEE (reference sequence). The CDR3 spells CASSPTSKDRGDGYTF. CDR3 DNA sequence: TGTGCCAGCAGCCCTACTTCAAAGGACAGGGGGGATGGCTACACCTTC.

This rearrangement joins TRBV19 to TRBJ2-4; 13 bases are a match to TRBD2. This CDR3 contains 17 residues. Germline loops: CDR1 LNHDA, CDR2 SQIVND (reference sequence). Trimming at V came to 6 bases and at J to 2 bases, leaving 7 bases not matched to a gene. The CDR3 DNA is TGTGCCAGTAGCAGACTAGCGGGAGGCCAGACCAAAAACATTCAGTACTTC. This codes for CASSRLAGGQTKNIQYF.

The chain recombines TRBV11-2 with TRBJ1-5; D may be TRBD1 (5 bases). Germline-derived CDR1 and CDR2 are SGHAT and FQNNGV. V was pared by 5 bases and J by 0 bases, with 17 bases between. This CDR3 has 17 amino acids. DNA for the CDR3: TGTGCCAGCAGCCTCCGGGGGTCTGTGGATAGCAATCAGCCCCAGCATTTT. As protein: CASSLRGSVDSNQPQHF.

The V call is TRBV27, the J call TRBJ2-7, with TRBD1 identical over 7 bases. The CDR3 covers 16 residues. Germline trimming cut 5 bases from V and 2 bases from J; bases unmatched to any gene: 12. Germline-derived CDR1 and CDR2 are MNHEY and SMNVEV (reference sequence). CDR3: CASSLHPDRVAYEQYV. CDR3 nucleotides: TGTGCCAGCAGTCTTCACCCTGACAGGGTGGCCTACGAGCAGTACGTC.

J is TRBJ2-1 and V is TRBV30; 14 bases match TRBD2. Looked up from germline, CDR1 is GTSNPN and CDR2 is SVGIG (reference sequence). J lost 7 bases, V lost 3 bases, and 5 bases had no gene match. The CDR3 contains 15 residues. CDR3 in amino acids: CAWSAGTSGRNEQFF. The CDR3 DNA reads as TGTGCCTGGAGCGCCGGGACTAGCGGGAGAAATGAGCAGTTCTTC.

This clone was seen only once. J is TRBJ1-2 and V is TRBV4-1, with D possibly matching TRBD1 (6 bases). The CDR3 has 16 residues. Trimming removed 1 base at V and 4 bases at J, with 16 bases between. CDR1 and CDR2 (germline): MGHRA, YSYEKL. CDR3 in DNA: TGCGCCAGCAGCCAAGCTGAAGGACAGAACATCTATGGCTACACCTTC. Residues: CASSQAEGQNIYGYTF.

This chain uses TRBV28 with TRBJ1-5, with 8 bases fitting TRBD1. Germline V gives CDR1 MDHEN, CDR2 SYDVKM. V lost 7 bases and J lost 0; bases outside the gene matches: 11. The CDR3 covers 17 residues. CDR3 sequence reads: CASMGDRGSYSNQPQHF. Here the CDR3 DNA reads TGTGCCAGCATGGGTGACAGGGGATCATATAGCAATCAGCCCCAGCATTTT.

DNA of the CDR3: TGTGCCAGCACAACAGGGGTCATCTATGGCTACACCTTC. Encoded protein: CASTTGVIYGYTF. This sequence joins TRBV28 and TRBJ1-2; 7 positions agree with TRBD1. CDR1 and CDR2 (germline): MDHEN, SYDVKM. Trimming removed 7 bases from V and 4 bases from J; junction bases left unmatched: 6. This CDR3 has 13 amino acids.

The CDR3 sequence is CASNRIAGGSLINEQFF. CDR3 bases: TGTGCCAGCAATCGGATAGCGGGGGGTAGTTTAATCAATGAGCAGTTCTTC. The chain links TRBV6-6 to TRBJ2-1, with TRBD2 matching 10 bases. V gave up 7 bases and J gave up 6 bases; unmatched junction bases: 15. The CDR3 covers 17 residues. From germline, CDR1 is MNHNY and CDR2 SVGAGI (reference sequence).

The V call is TRBV6-6, the J call TRBJ1-1; the D gene is possibly TRBD1 (6 bases). This CDR3 is 14 amino acids long. Trimming shortened V by 10 bases and J by 5 bases, and 20 bases separated the two germline ends. Germline lookup yields CDR1 MNHNY and CDR2 SVGAGI (reference sequence). DNA of the CDR3: TGTGCCACCGAGGGCGGGGGCATGGGGACTGAAGCTTTCTTT. It translates to CATEGGGMGTEAFF.

The chain is built from TRBV10-3 and TRBJ2-1, with 11 positions matching TRBD2. The CDR3 extends over 15 amino acids. Trimming cost V 6 bases and J 2 bases; bases outside gene matches: 3. The germline gives CDR1 ENHRY, CDR2 SYGVKD. The CDR3 here is CAISVAGGPYNEQFF. For the CDR3, the DNA is TGTGCCATCAGCGTAGCGGGAGGGCCCTACAATGAGCAGTTCTTC.

J is TRBJ1-4 and V is TRBV18, with a weak D call TRBD1 (5 bases). Germline loops: CDR1 KGHSH, CDR2 LQKENI. Trimming stripped 5 bases from V and 8 bases from J, with 18 bases between. This CDR3 contains 15 residues. Here the CDR3 DNA reads TGTGCCAGCTCAACTAACAGGAAGGGATGGGAAAAACTGTTTTTT. This encodes CASSTNRKGWEKLFF.